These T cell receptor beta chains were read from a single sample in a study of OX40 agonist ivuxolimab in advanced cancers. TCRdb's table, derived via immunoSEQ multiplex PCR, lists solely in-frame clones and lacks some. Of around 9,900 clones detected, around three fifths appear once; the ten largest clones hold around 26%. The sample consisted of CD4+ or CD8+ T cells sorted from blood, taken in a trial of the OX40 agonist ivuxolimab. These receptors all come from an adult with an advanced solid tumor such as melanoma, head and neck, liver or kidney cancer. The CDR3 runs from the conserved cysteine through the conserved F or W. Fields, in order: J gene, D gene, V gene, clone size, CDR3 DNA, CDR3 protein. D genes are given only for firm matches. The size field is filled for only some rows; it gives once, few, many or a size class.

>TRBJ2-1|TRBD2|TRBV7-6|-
TGTGCCAGCAGCCCGGGACTAGCGGGGGAGCAGTTCTTC
CASSPGLAGEQFF
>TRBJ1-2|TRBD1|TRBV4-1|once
TGCGCCAGCAGCCAAGTAGGGCTGGGGACAGGGGTATATGGCTACACCTTC
CASSQVGLGTGVYGYTF
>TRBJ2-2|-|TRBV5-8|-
TGTGCCAGCAGCTTGGGTCCCCCGGGGTGGGACACCGGGGAGCTGTTTTTT
CASSLGPPGWDTGELFF
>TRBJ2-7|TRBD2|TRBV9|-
TGTGCCAGCAGCCTCCGGCCGGGGGGTACGGAGCAGTACTTC
CASSLRPGGTEQYF
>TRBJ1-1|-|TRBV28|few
TGTGCCAGCAGTTTATATGGGGGGGACACTGAAGCTTTCTTT
CASSLYGGDTEAFF
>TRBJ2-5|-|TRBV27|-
TGTGCCAGCAGTTTATCGATGACAGAAGAGACCCAGTACTTC
CASSLSMTEETQYF
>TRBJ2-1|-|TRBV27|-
TGTGCCAGCAGTTTGACCCCAGGGAACAATGAGCAGTTCTTC
CASSLTPGNNEQFF
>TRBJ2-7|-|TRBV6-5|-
TGTGCCAGCAGTTACTCGATTGGCTCCTACGAGCAGTACTTC
CASSYSIGSYEQYF
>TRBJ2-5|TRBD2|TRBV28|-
TGTGCCAGCAGTTTCCTTCGCGGCGGGAGGGCCAGTGGAGAGACCCAGTACTTC
CASSFLRGGRASGETQYF
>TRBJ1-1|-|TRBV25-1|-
TGTGCCAGCAAAATAGGCGGGACACATGAAGCTTTCTTT
CASKIGGTHEAFF
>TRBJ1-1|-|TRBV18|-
TGTGCCAGTTCTATAAGCGCAGGGGAAACTGAAGCTTTCTTT
CASSISAGETEAFF
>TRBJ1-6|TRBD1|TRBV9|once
TGTGCCAGCAGCGTAGGGGGACAGAATTCACCCCTCCACTTT
CASSVGGQNSPLHF
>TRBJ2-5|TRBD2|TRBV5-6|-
TGTGCCAGCAGCTTGGGCCCGACTAGCGGGAGAGAGACCCAGTACTTC
CASSLGPTSGRETQYF
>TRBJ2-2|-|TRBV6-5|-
TGTGCCAGCAGTTCACGACAGACGAACACCGGGGAGCTGTTTTTT
CASSSRQTNTGELFF
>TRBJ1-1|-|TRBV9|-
TGTGCCAGCAGCTTCACGGGAGGGGCGAACACTGAAGCTTTCTTT
CASSFTGGANTEAFF
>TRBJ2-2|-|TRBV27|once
TGTGCCAGCAGTTTTTCCCCGGGGGTCGGGGAGCTGTTTTTT
CASSFSPGVGELFF
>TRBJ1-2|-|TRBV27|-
TGTGCCAGCAGTGGCCTTACGCATAACTATGGCTACACCTTC
CASSGLTHNYGYTF
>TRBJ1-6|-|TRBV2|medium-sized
TGTGCCAGCAGTGACGCGGTGACAAATTCACCCCTCCACTTT
CASSDAVTNSPLHF
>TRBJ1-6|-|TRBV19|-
TGTGCCAGTACGAATAAAGGGAATTCACCCCTCCACTTT
CASTNKGNSPLHF
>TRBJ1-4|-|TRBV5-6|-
TGTGCCAGCAGCTTCTCGTCAGCTAATGAAAAACTGTTTTTT
CASSFSSANEKLFF
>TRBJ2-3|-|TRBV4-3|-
TGCGCCAGCAGCCAAGAGTTCCTTACAGACACCTACTCCACAGATACGCAGTATTTT
CASSQEFLTDTYSTDTQYF
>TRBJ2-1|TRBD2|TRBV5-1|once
TGCGCCAGCAGCTTTGGACTAGTCCGGGGTGATGAGCAGTTCTTC
CASSFGLVRGDEQFF
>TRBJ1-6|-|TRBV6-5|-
TGTGCCAGCAGTTCCGACGGAGAATATAATTCACCCCTCCACTTT
CASSSDGEYNSPLHF